This T cell receptor (beta chain) emerged from a study of cytomegalovirus exposure and HLA in healthy donors. Whole-study results and caveats: Three chains linked to CMV were shown in vitro to be specific for CMV antigens.

Sequencing used immunoSEQ multiplex PCR; TCRdb keeps in-frame clones, though not all of them. The data show over 200,000 clones, around 88% seen once. In the case of this clone: Its target is not known.

Germline trimming cut 5 bases from V and 8 bases from J; bases unmatched to any gene: 14. The CDR3 covers 16 residues. Germline V gene lookup returns CDR1 SNHLY and CDR2 FYNNEI. The chain uses TRBV2 and TRBJ2-1; TRBD2 matches 8 bases. Sequencing was performed on PBMCs. This receptor was identified in a woman aged 18 to 35 in good health and CMV-seronegative. CDR3 in amino acids: CASSSLPGLDIHEQFF. The CDR3 region has the DNA TGTGCCAGCAGTAGCCTACCGGGACTAGATATCCATGAGCAGTTCTTC. The whole variable domain, filled in from reference TRBV2 and TRBJ2-1, reads EPEVTQTPSHQVTQMGQEVILRCVPISNHLYFYWYRQILGQKVEFLVSFYNNEISEKSEIFDDQFSVERPDGSNFTLKIRSTKLEDSAMYFCASSSLPGLDIHEQFFGPGTRLTVL.